The clone carrying this TCR beta chain has just a few counts. Its antigen is not known. The data were obtained in a study of T cell responses to AZD1222 COVID-19 vaccine. Study results and limitations: Rises in breadth and depth of Spike-specific TCRs came after two AZD1222 doses. There were mostly white British donors and more females than males, and clonal diversity was possibly underestimated. Nearly half of spike-specific TCRs reportedly go after variant regions that carry no mutations. Spike regions recognized by vaccine-associated CD4 TCRs spanned the protein, led by 160-218 and 743-854.

Libraries were prepared by immunoSEQ multiplex PCR; TCRdb keeps only in-frame clonotypes and omits some of them. The profile shows about 120,000 clones, 92% of them singletons. The sample here was peripheral blood, taken on day 0 of AZD1222 vaccination. This TCR was sampled from an adult in good health.

The CDR3 loop reads CATSDPGLAYNEQFF. The DNA of the CDR3 is TGTGCCACCAGTGACCCCGGACTCGCCTACAATGAGCAGTTCTTC. The genes are TRBV24-1 and TRBJ2-1, with D possibly being TRBD2 (5 bases). This CDR3 is built from 15 residues. Germline CDR1 KGHDR, CDR2 SFDVKD. V was pared by 4 bases and J by 2 bases, with 11 bases between.